This TCR beta chain was captured in a study of cytomegalovirus exposure and HLA in healthy donors. 13 Jbeta primers and 60 Vbeta primers were used for the PCR. Measured with immunoSEQ multiplex PCR; TCRdb has only the in-frame clones, and not every one. Altogether 110,000 or so clones are present, around 85% being singletons, with the ten largest covering 6.9%. With respect to this clone: Its antigen remains unknown.

Study outcomes and limitations: Indistinguishable V segments, including TRBV6-2 and TRBV6-3, were excluded.

J was trimmed by 3 bases and V by 8 bases; bases with no gene match: 4. CDR1 is SNHLY and CDR2 is FYNNEI in the germline V gene. The CDR3 extends over 13 amino acids. The rearrangement uses TRBV2 and TRBJ2-3; TRBD1 aligns across 8 bases. The receptor was isolated from a man aged 30 to 39 in good health and CMV-seropositive. What was sequenced was PBMCs. The CDR3 sequence is CASGTGWTDTQYF. The CDR3 nucleotides read TGTGCCAGCGGGACAGGTTGGACAGATACGCAGTATTTT.